The 11 T cell receptor beta chains in this list originate from one sample, sequenced in a study of identical twins. TCRdb independently ran MiXCR on the 5' RACE reads; one entry per CDR3 protein. The sample records around 690,000 distinct CDR3 sequences, approximately 21% being singletons. This sample also appeared in a second study, on T cells expressing NK-cell markers.

The sample consisted of PBMCs. The receptors stem from a woman younger than 30 in good health.

This clonotype was observed a few times. The V gene is TRBV7-2, the J gene TRBJ2-3, with D tentatively TRBD1 (5 bases). Trimming left V 1 base short and J 8 bases short, with 10 bases between. Germline lookup yields CDR1 SGHTA and CDR2 FQGNSA. CDR3 size: 13 residues. CDR3 coding DNA: TGTGCCAGCAGCTTAGAGGGGCTACGTACGCAGTATTTT. This translates into CASSLEGLRTQYF.

This clonotype came up many times. The V and J genes are TRBV29-1 and TRBJ2-3, with D unclear. CDR1 is SQVTM, CDR2 ANQGSEA, per germline. This CDR3 has 15 residues. V lost 1 base, J lost 2 bases, and 13 bases lay in between. This CDR3 reads CSVEVYGELTDTQYF. Here the CDR3 DNA reads TGCAGCGTTGAAGTATATGGGGAACTCACAGATACGCAGTATTTT.

This clonotype came up a few times. CDR3 in amino acids: CSAILAGVTQYF. CDR3 DNA sequence: TGCAGTGCTATTCTAGCGGGAGTTACGCAGTATTTT. The V and J genes are TRBV20-1 and TRBJ2-3, with TRBD2 matching over 10 bases. The V gene's germline CDR1 is DFQATT and CDR2 SNEGSKA (reference sequence). Germline trimming cut 4 bases from V and 8 bases from J; bases unmatched to any gene: 3. The CDR3 sequence is 12 residues long.

The chain has TRBV10-1 and TRBJ2-3; no clear D gene. The CDR3 runs to 16 residues. The germline gives CDR1 WNHNN, CDR2 SYGVQD (reference sequence). Trimming shortened V by 2 bases and J by 2 bases, and 14 bases separated the two germline ends. The CDR3 reads CASSEPPARYTDTQYF. In DNA form, the CDR3 reads TGCGCCAGCAGTGAGCCCCCGGCCAGGTACACAGATACGCAGTATTTT.

This clonotype was seen only a few times. The chain is built from TRBV7-2 and TRBJ2-5, with no clear D. Trimming removed 6 bases at V and 5 bases at J, with 13 bases between. There are 13 residues in the CDR3. CDR1 is SGHTA, CDR2 FQGNSA, per germline. Written as DNA, the CDR3 is TGTGCCAGCAGTATTAGAGTGAGGGAGACCCAGTACTTC. It specifies CASSIRVRETQYF.

In this sample, this clonotype turned up many times. The chain is built from TRBV20-1 and TRBJ1-2, with D hard to call. Germline lookup yields CDR1 DFQATT and CDR2 SNEGSKA (reference sequence). The length of the CDR3 is 18 residues. V was clipped by 0 bases and J by 0 bases, with 20 bases between them. The chain's CDR3 is CSARDVRREALPNYGYTF. CDR3 DNA sequence: TGCAGTGCTAGAGACGTTCGGCGGGAAGCGCTCCCTAACTATGGCTACACCTTC.

The rearrangement uses TRBV12-3 or TRBV12-4 and TRBJ2-3; D is possibly TRBD2 (6 bases). V shed 5 bases and J shed 0 bases, with 12 bases lying between them. The CDR3 extends over 15 amino acids. The CDR3 nucleotides read TGTGCCAGCAGTCCCCGACTAGTGAGCACAGATACGCAGTATTTT. It yields the protein CASSPRLVSTDTQYF.

The genes are TRBV3-1 and TRBJ2-1, with 7 nucleotides matching TRBD2. The CDR3 sequence is 11 residues long. CDR1 LGHDT and CDR2 YNNKEL come from the germline V gene (reference sequence). V was pared by 7 bases and J by 10 bases, with 4 bases of the junction left unmatched. The chain's CDR3 is CASMASGEQFF. As DNA, the CDR3 is TGTGCCAGCATGGCTAGCGGAGAGCAGTTCTTC.

Many counts were recorded for this clonotype. This sequence joins TRBV20-1 and TRBJ1-4; TRBD1 matches 8 bases. V shed 0 bases and J 9 bases; nucleotides not matched to a gene: 6. The CDR3 sequence is 14 residues long. Germline V lookup: CDR1 DFQATT, CDR2 SNEGSKA (reference sequence). The CDR3 coding sequence is TGCAGTGCTAGAGATCAGGGGGCGAGTAAAAAACTGTTTTTT. This encodes CSARDQGASKKLFF.

V usage is TRBV12-3 or TRBV12-4 and J usage is TRBJ1-2; no reliable D call. Deletions cut 6 bases from V and 8 bases from J, with 19 bases between. This CDR3 has 14 amino acids. CDR3 loop: CASSLRGSPAGYTF. The CDR3 region has the DNA TGTGCCAGCAGCCTCCGGGGATCCCCGGCGGGCTACACCTTC.

This clonotype came up a few times. The genes are TRBV5-1 and TRBJ1-2; 7 bases agree with TRBD1. V was pared by 4 bases and J by 11 bases, with 11 bases of the junction left unmatched. CDR1 and CDR2 (germline): SGHRS, YFSETQ. The CDR3 runs to 13 residues. The CDR3 sequence is CASSPNRGMGYTF. The DNA for the CDR3 is TGCGCCAGCAGCCCAAACAGGGGAATGGGATACACCTTC.